This T cell receptor (beta chain) emerged from a study of T cell repertoires in cytomegalovirus infection. Study-level background: Epitope selection comprised recently identified HLA-C-restricted CMV epitopes and well-studied HLA-B-restricted CMV epitopes.

One entry per CDR3 protein results from TCRdb running MiXCR on the reads. The sample consists of 350,000 to 400,000 distinct CDR3 sequences, approximately 30% of them appearing once. A word on this clonotype: The antigen is unknown.

Germline V CDR1 and CDR2: SNHLY, FYNNEI. The CDR3 is made up of 14 amino acids. Trimming took off 4 bases at V and 6 bases at J, with 13 bases between the two ends. The V and J genes are TRBV2 and TRBJ2-1; D may be TRBD1 (6 bases). The origin of this receptor is a human donor in good health (CMV status not recorded). Some clones in this sample may be carry-over from other donors' samples. This specimen consisted of cultured PBMCs, obtained from culture after CMV antigen stimulation. Here the CDR3 DNA reads TGTGCCAGCAGTGGGACATGGACAGCCAATGAGCAGTTCTTC. It specifies CASSGTWTANEQFF.